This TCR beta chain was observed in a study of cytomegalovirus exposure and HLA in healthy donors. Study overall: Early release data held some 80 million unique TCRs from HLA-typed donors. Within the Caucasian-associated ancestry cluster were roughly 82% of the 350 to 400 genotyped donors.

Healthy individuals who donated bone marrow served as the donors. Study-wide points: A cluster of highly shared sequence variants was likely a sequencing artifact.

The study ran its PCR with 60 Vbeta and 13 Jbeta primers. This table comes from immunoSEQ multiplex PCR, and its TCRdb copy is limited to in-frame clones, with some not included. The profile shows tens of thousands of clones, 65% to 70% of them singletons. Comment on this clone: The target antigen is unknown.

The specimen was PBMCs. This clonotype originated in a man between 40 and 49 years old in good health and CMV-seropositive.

CDR3 in DNA: TGTGCCAGCAGCTTAGCGTGGACAGAGGACTTAGCCTACGAGCAGTACTTC. Translation: CASSLAWTEDLAYEQYF. This chain connects TRBV11-1 to TRBJ2-7; D may be TRBD1 (6 bases). Trimming took off 0 bases at V and 2 bases at J, with 17 bases between the two ends. Per germline, CDR1 SGHAT and CDR2 FQDESV (reference sequence). The CDR3 contains 17 residues.